Following are 26 T cell receptor beta chains from one sample sequenced in a study of blood T cell repertoires in COVID-19. Sequencing used immunoSEQ multiplex PCR; TCRdb keeps in-frame clones, though not all of them. The table includes some 200,000 clones, about 80% detected once. What was sequenced was peripheral blood. These receptors were obtained from a human donor with acute or convalescent COVID-19. The donor label of this sample is uncertain.

This chain uses TRBV7-3 with TRBJ2-7; 9 nucleotides agree with TRBD1. Germline V gives CDR1 SGHTA, CDR2 FQGTGA. The ends lost 5 bases at V and 1 base at J; junction bases unmatched: 3. This CDR3 is 14 amino acids long. The CDR3 region has the DNA TGTGCCAGCAGCATAGGGACAGGGTCCTACGAGCAGTACTTC. This codes for CASSIGTGSYEQYF.

The chain links TRBV29-1 to TRBJ1-1; 8 positions match TRBD1. The CDR3 runs to 13 residues. Germline loops: CDR1 SQVTM, CDR2 ANQGSEA. Unmatched junction bases numbered 6, after V lost 3 bases and J lost 6 bases. CDR3: CSVDRQGTSEAFF. The CDR3 DNA is TGCAGCGTTGATAGACAGGGGACTTCTGAAGCTTTCTTT. Full variable domain (remainder filled in from reference TRBV29-1 and TRBJ1-1): SAVISQKPSRDICQRGTSLTIQCQVDSQVTMMFWYRQQPGQSLTLIATANQGSEATYESGFVIDKFPISRPNLTFSTLTVSNMSPEDSSIYLCSVDRQGTSEAFFGQGTRLTVV.

The V gene is TRBV7-2, the J gene TRBJ2-7; TRBD2 aligns across 10 bases. This CDR3 has 14 residues. Germline CDR1 is SGHTA and CDR2 is FQGNSA. The ends lost 3 bases at V and 6 bases at J; junction bases unmatched: 5. The CDR3, as DNA: TGTGCCAGCAGCTTTAGCGGGGGGCCCGGCGAGCAGTACTTC. Encoded protein: CASSFSGGPGEQYF.

CDR3: CSVGRGSQETQYF. The CDR3 DNA reads as TGCAGCGTTGGAAGGGGCAGCCAAGAGACCCAGTACTTC. J is TRBJ2-5 and V is TRBV29-1, with TRBD1 as a possible D gene (5 bases). The CDR3 spans 13 residues. V was trimmed by 4 bases and J by 1 base, leaving 10 bases between them. CDR1 and CDR2 (germline): SQVTM, ANQGSEA.

In its sample, this clone was seen a few times. This chain links TRBV19 with TRBJ2-1; D gene ambiguous. Per germline, CDR1 LNHDA and CDR2 SQIVND (reference sequence). V was clipped by 7 bases and J by 5 bases, with 12 bases between them. The CDR3 is 13 amino acids. For the CDR3, the DNA is TGTGCCAGTACCCTGGGCAGAAACAATGAGCAGTTCTTC. It translates to CASTLGRNNEQFF.

A remark on this clone: One junction end does not reproduce the germline sequence, and a read error may be involved. The chain is built from TRBV29-1 and TRBJ2-1; 8 bases map to TRBD2. Germline lookup yields CDR1 SQVTM and CDR2 ANQGSEA. This CDR3 comprises 16 residues. CDR3 in amino acids: CSVAKSGGRPYSEQFF. The CDR3 bases are TGCAGCGTTGCTAAGAGCGGCGGGAGGCCCTACAGTGAGCAGTTCTTC.

The chain employs TRBV10-1 and TRBJ2-1, with a tentative D call TRBD2 (6 bases). The CDR3 extends over 16 amino acids. The V end was cut by 0 bases, the J end by 0 bases, with 9 bases between. The germline V gene encodes CDR1 WNHNN and CDR2 SYGVQD (reference sequence). CDR3 sequence (DNA): TGCGCCAGCAGTGAGTCGACTAGTTTCTCCTACAATGAGCAGTTCTTC. The encoded protein is CASSESTSFSYNEQFF.

The CDR3 spells CASSLPGQGANYGYTF. CDR3 coding DNA: TGTGCCAGCAGTTTACCTGGACAGGGAGCTAACTATGGCTACACCTTC. The J gene is TRBJ1-2, the V gene TRBV28; TRBD1 agrees at 8 bases. The CDR3 covers 16 residues. V shed 2 bases, J shed 0 bases, and the junction held 5 bases outside the gene matches. Germline lookup yields CDR1 MDHEN and CDR2 SYDVKM.

The chain is built from TRBV27 and TRBJ1-5; 7 bases map to TRBD1. The CDR3 is 13 amino acids. J gave up 6 bases and V 5 bases, and 4 bases lay outside the gene matches. Per the germline V gene, CDR1 is MNHEY and CDR2 is SMNVEV (reference sequence). The CDR3 nucleotides are TGTGCCAGCAGTACAGGGGAAAGTCAGCCCCAGCATTTT. Protein sequence: CASSTGESQPQHF.

The V call is TRBV6-5, the J call TRBJ2-1; 8 bases agree with TRBD1. The CDR3 is 15 residues long. Germline V CDR1 and CDR2: MNHEY, SVGAGI. V was pared by 5 bases and J by 3 bases, with 6 bases of the junction left unmatched. CDR3 DNA sequence: TGTGCCAGCAGTCCTCGGACAGGGATCTACAATGAGCAGTTCTTC. Residues: CASSPRTGIYNEQFF.

The rearrangement uses TRBV11-3 and TRBJ2-7, with 12 bases aligning to TRBD2. CDR1 is SGHNT, CDR2 YENEEA, per germline. The trim removed 4 bases at V and 5 bases at J, leaving 6 bases unmatched. The CDR3 has 15 amino acids. The DNA of the CDR3 is TGTGCCAGCAGCTCCCTAGCGGGGGGGCTCAACGAGCAGTACTTC. It is translated as CASSSLAGGLNEQYF. The variable domain in full, completed from reference TRBV11-3 and TRBJ2-7, reads EAGVVQSPRYKIIEKKQPVAFWCNPISGHNTLYWYLQNLGQGPELLIRYENEEAVDDSQLPKDRFSAERLKGVDSTLKIQPAELGDSAVYLCASSSLAGGLNEQYFGPGTRLTVT.

Notes on this clone: Other DNA sequences in this specimen translate into the identical CDR3. This chain connects TRBV5-1 to TRBJ2-1; D gene unclear. The V end lost 0 bases, the J end lost 3 bases, and 4 bases lay between the germline ends. Germline V lookup: CDR1 SGHRS, CDR2 YFSETQ. This CDR3 is built from 13 residues. The CDR3 coding sequence is TGCGCCAGCAGCTTGGACAGCTACAATGAGCAGTTCTTC. It is translated as CASSLDSYNEQFF.

V usage is TRBV5-1 and J usage is TRBJ2-5, with D possibly matching TRBD2 (5 bases). The CDR3 extends over 14 amino acids. Germline-derived CDR1 and CDR2 are SGHRS and YFSETQ. The V gene lost 3 bases and the J gene lost 1 base, with 10 bases spanning the gap. CDR3: CASSSGVPQETQYF. The CDR3 DNA sequence: TGCGCCAGCAGCTCCGGGGTCCCCCAAGAGACCCAGTACTTC. Filled out from reference TRBV5-1 and TRBJ2-5, the complete variable domain reads KAGVTQTPRYLIKTRGQQVTLSCSPISGHRSVSWYQQTPGQGLQFLFEYFSETQRNKGNFPGRFSGRQFSNSRSEMNVSTLELGDSALYLCASSSGVPQETQYFGPGTRLLVL.

The CDR3 DNA is TGCAGTGCTAGTGCCTTTAGGACTAGCGGGGGGGTTTCCCCCTACAATGAGCAGTTCTTC. It encodes CSASAFRTSGGVSPYNEQFF. The chain recombines TRBV20-1 with TRBJ2-1, with 15 bases aligning to TRBD2. Trimming took 3 bases from V and 2 from J; bases not matched to a gene: 14. The germline CDR1 and CDR2 sequences are DFQATT and SNEGSKA (reference sequence). The CDR3 is made up of 20 amino acids.

The rearrangement uses TRBV2 and TRBJ2-1; no reliable D call. The CDR3 consists of 11 residues. From germline, CDR1 is SNHLY and CDR2 FYNNEI. The V end lost 7 bases, the J end lost 10 bases, and 11 bases lay between the germline ends. The CDR3 protein is CASTRTGEQFF. CDR3 nucleotides: TGTGCCAGCACCCGAACCGGGGAGCAGTTCTTC.

On this clone itself: Other DNA sequences in this sample translate to the same CDR3. The chain links TRBV12-3 or TRBV12-4 to TRBJ2-1; D unresolved. CDR3 size: 12 residues. Trimming shortened V by 3 bases and J by 4 bases, and 4 bases separated the two germline ends. CDR3: CASSLTYNEQFF. Here the CDR3 DNA reads TGTGCCAGCAGTTTGACTTACAATGAGCAGTTCTTC.

This clone was detected only a few times. The chain recombines TRBV4-2 with TRBJ2-7, with 7 positions matching TRBD2. The CDR3 length is 15 residues. Trimming at V came to 1 base and at J to 2 bases, leaving 5 bases not matched to a gene. The germline gives CDR1 LGHNA, CDR2 YNFKEQ. The CDR3 region is CASSQATGGTYEQYF. The CDR3 DNA is TGTGCCAGCAGCCAAGCGACGGGAGGAACCTACGAGCAGTACTTC.

The gene calls are TRBV5-8 and TRBJ1-1; the D gene is possibly TRBD1 (6 bases). This CDR3 has 13 residues. The ends were cut back, 4 bases at V and 11 bases at J, with 18 bases in the middle. Germline V gives CDR1 SGHTS, CDR2 YDEGEE. As DNA, the CDR3 is TGTGCCAGCAGCCCGGACAGCTACACCGGTGCTTTCTTT. Translated: CASSPDSYTGAFF.

The chain has TRBV2 and TRBJ2-7, with 9 bases matching TRBD1. Germline CDR1 is SNHLY and CDR2 is FYNNEI. This CDR3 comprises 14 residues. Trimming at V came to 7 bases and at J to 3 bases, leaving 7 bases not matched to a gene. The CDR3 DNA reads as TGTGCCAGCAATCCGGGACAGGGAATCTACGAGCAGTACTTC. Translated, it gives CASNPGQGIYEQYF. The full variable domain, rest sourced from reference TRBV2 and TRBJ2-7, is EPEVTQTPSHQVTQMGQEVILRCVPISNHLYFYWYRQILGQKVEFLVSFYNNEISEKSEIFDDQFSVERPDGSNFTLKIRSTKLEDSAMYFCASNPGQGIYEQYFGPGTRLTVT.

This clone was seen a handful of times. The rearrangement joins TRBV28 to TRBJ2-7; D possibly corresponds to TRBD1 (6 bases). The CDR3 consists of 15 residues. V gave up 1 base and J gave up 0 bases, with 10 bases separating them. Germline assignment: CDR1 MDHEN and CDR2 SYDVKM. CDR3 loop: CASSLSQGFSYEQYF. Here the CDR3 DNA reads TGTGCCAGCAGTTTATCACAGGGCTTCTCCTACGAGCAGTACTTC. The full variable domain, completed using reference TRBV28 and TRBJ2-7, is DVKVTQSSRYLVKRTGEKVFLECVQDMDHENMFWYRQDPGLGLRLIYFSYDVKMKEKGDIPEGYSVSREKKERFSLILESASTNQTSMYLCASSLSQGFSYEQYFGPGTRLTVT.

V gene TRBV7-9 combines with J gene TRBJ2-5; 8 positions agree with TRBD1. Trimming removed 4 bases from V and 2 bases from J; junction bases left unmatched: 3. Germline CDR1 is SEHNR and CDR2 is FQNEAQ (reference sequence). This CDR3 comprises 14 residues. The CDR3 nucleotides read TGTGCCAGCAGCTGGGGACAGGAGCAAGAGACCCAGTACTTC. It specifies CASSWGQEQETQYF.

This clone was observed a handful of times. The chain couples TRBV19 to TRBJ1-5; the match to TRBD1 covers 7 bases. After removal of 3 bases from V and 6 bases from J, the junction contained 11 bases not matched to a gene. CDR3 length: 16 residues. Germline CDR1 reads LNHDA; CDR2 reads SQIVND (reference sequence). The CDR3 protein is CASSMWDSAKRQPQHF. The CDR3 nucleotides read TGTGCCAGTAGTATGTGGGACAGTGCGAAGCGTCAGCCCCAGCATTTT. Complete variable domain (other parts from reference TRBV19 and TRBJ1-5): DGGITQSPKYLFRKEGQNVTLSCEQNLNHDAMYWYRQDPGQGLRLIYYSQIVNDFQKGDIAEGYSVSREKKESFPLTVTSAQKNPTAFYLCASSMWDSAKRQPQHFGDGTRLSIL.

This clone appeared a few times. J is TRBJ1-2 and V is TRBV24-1, with TRBD1 as a possible D gene (5 bases). Deletions cut 3 bases from V and 8 bases from J, with 15 bases between. The V gene's germline CDR1 is KGHDR and CDR2 SFDVKD. CDR3 length equals 14 residues. The CDR3 DNA is TGTGCCACCAGTGATCTGACAGTCTCAGGGGGCTACACCTTC. Its translation is CATSDLTVSGGYTF.

This chain links TRBV28 with TRBJ1-2; 10 bases are shared with TRBD1. Trimming at V came to 3 bases and at J to 6 bases, leaving 1 base not matched to a gene. CDR3 length: 13 residues. Germline V CDR1 and CDR2: MDHEN, SYDVKM. This CDR3 reads CASSLGQGNGYTF. CDR3 DNA: TGTGCCAGCAGTTTGGGACAGGGGAATGGCTACACCTTC.

The chain joins TRBV27 to TRBJ2-7; D might be TRBD2 (6 bases). V was pared by 10 bases and J by 2 bases, with 15 bases between. CDR3 length equals 13 residues. Germline lookup yields CDR1 MNHEY and CDR2 SMNVEV (reference sequence). The CDR3 DNA is TGTGCCACCCGCGGGGTCCCCACCTACGAGCAGTACTTC. It encodes CATRGVPTYEQYF.

The chain has TRBV30 and TRBJ1-5; D unresolved. V lost 0 bases to trimming and J lost 2 bases, with 8 bases between them. The CDR3 sequence is 14 residues long. Per germline, CDR1 GTSNPN and CDR2 SVGIG (reference sequence). CDR3 residues: CAWSVMTGNQPQHF. The CDR3 coding sequence is TGTGCCTGGAGTGTAATGACTGGCAATCAGCCCCAGCATTTT.